This T cell receptor (beta chain) was captured by sequencing in a study of identifying expanded T cells in peripheral blood. During the collection period, no donor immune events like infections were recorded. The assay was immunoSEQ multiplex PCR, and TCRdb's table has in-frame clones only and misses some. The data show about 94,000 clones, with roughly 86% seen just once and approximately 5% held by the top ten. Trimming removed 0 bases from V and 1 base from J, with 6 bases in between. The germline gives CDR1 GTSNPN, CDR2 SVGIG (reference sequence). CDR3 size: 14 residues. Note on this clone: What it binds is not known.

Study conclusions and caveats: Clone count variance between approximately two-week samples rose with total template count.

The chain joins TRBV30 to TRBJ2-2; possible D gene TRBD1, 5 bases. The receptor was isolated from a person between 18 and 70 years old in good health. Sample: blood. In DNA, the CDR3 is TGTGCCTGGAGTGTAAGGGGGAACACCGGGGAGCTGTTTTTT. Encoded protein: CAWSVRGNTGELFF.